A selection of T cell receptor beta chains follows, all from one sample in a study of sequential checkpoint blockade in melanoma. Sequencing used immunoSEQ multiplex PCR; TCRdb keeps in-frame clones, though not all of them. The table lists around 10,000 clones, less than 80% of them singletons. The sample consisted of CD8+ T cells sorted from blood (inferred from file names), taken from a patient given nivolumab and ipilimumab in sequence. These receptors were taken from a human donor with melanoma. Each CDR3 is given with its conserved first and last residue. The D gene is left open where the match is weak. Clone size, where shown, is once, few, many, or a class for clones that have expanded.

>TRBV19|TRBD2|.|TRBJ2-1
CASSWTSPTYNEQFF
TGTGCCAGTAGCTGGACTAGCCCGACCTACAATGAGCAGTTCTTC
>TRBV7-9|.|once|TRBJ1-2
CASSLEGQSYYGYTF
TGTGCCAGCAGCTTAGAAGGACAGAGTTACTATGGCTACACCTTC
>TRBV19|.|.|TRBJ1-2
CASSIDLGSNYGYTF
TGTGCCAGTAGTATAGATTTGGGCAGTAACTATGGCTACACCTTC
>TRBV25-1|.|.|TRBJ2-2
CASSVSRGELFF
TGTGCCAGCAGTGTTAGTCGCGGGGAGCTGTTTTTT
>TRBV5-1|TRBD2|.|TRBJ2-1
CASSPTSGGAWNEQFF
TGCGCCAGCAGCCCTACTAGCGGGGGGGCCTGGAATGAGCAGTTCTTC
>TRBV9|.|.|TRBJ2-3
CASSVVVGTDTQYF
TGTGCCAGCAGCGTAGTCGTAGGCACAGATACGCAGTATTTT
>TRBV27|.|.|TRBJ1-2
CASSLSRDIGYTF
TGTGCCAGCAGTTTATCCAGGGATATTGGCTACACCTTC
>TRBV5-1|.|once|TRBJ1-1
CASSGLQGLNTEAFF
TGCGCCAGCAGCGGTTTACAGGGACTGAACACTGAAGCTTTCTTT
>TRBV5-4|.|.|TRBJ1-2
CASSLGDTLALRGYTF
TGTGCCAGCAGCTTGGGGGACACCCTGGCCCTAAGGGGCTACACCTTC
>TRBV6-4|.|.|TRBJ1-1
CASSDGATEPAFF
TGTGCCAGCAGTGACGGGGCGACAGAGCCCGCTTTCTTT
>TRBV6-4|TRBD1|.|TRBJ2-3
CASSPGQGNTDTQYF
TGTGCCAGCAGTCCCGGACAGGGAAACACAGATACGCAGTATTTT
>TRBV6-6|TRBD2|.|TRBJ2-1
CASSYPTSGRTDEQFF
TGTGCCAGCAGCTACCCAACTAGCGGGAGGACGGATGAGCAGTTCTTC
>TRBV13|.|.|TRBJ2-1
CASSLGLEHYNEQFF
TGTGCCAGCAGCTTAGGGCTAGAGCACTACAATGAGCAGTTCTTC
>TRBV6-4|TRBD1|.|TRBJ2-1
CASSDSDRGDYNEQFF
TGTGCCAGCAGTGATTCGGACAGGGGGGACTACAATGAGCAGTTCTTC
>TRBV19|TRBD2|.|TRBJ2-1
CASSISSSGTPYNEQFF
TGTGCCAGTAGTATAAGTTCTAGCGGGACCCCCTACAATGAGCAGTTCTTC